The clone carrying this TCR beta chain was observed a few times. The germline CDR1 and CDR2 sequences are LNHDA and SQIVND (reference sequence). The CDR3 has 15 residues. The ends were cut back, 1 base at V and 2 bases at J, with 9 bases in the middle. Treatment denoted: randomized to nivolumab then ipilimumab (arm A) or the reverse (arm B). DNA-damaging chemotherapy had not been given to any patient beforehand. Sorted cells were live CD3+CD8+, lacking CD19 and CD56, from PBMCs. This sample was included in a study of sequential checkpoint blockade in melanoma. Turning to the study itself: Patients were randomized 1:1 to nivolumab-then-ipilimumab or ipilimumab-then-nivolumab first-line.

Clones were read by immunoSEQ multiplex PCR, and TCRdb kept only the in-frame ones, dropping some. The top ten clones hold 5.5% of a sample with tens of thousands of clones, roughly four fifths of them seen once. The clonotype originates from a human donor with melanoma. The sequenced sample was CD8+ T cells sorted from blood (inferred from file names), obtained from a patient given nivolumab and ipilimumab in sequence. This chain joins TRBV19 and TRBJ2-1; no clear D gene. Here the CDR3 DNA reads TGTGCCAGTAGTATAGGGCTCGAGGCCTACAATGAGCAGTTCTTC. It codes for CASSIGLEAYNEQFF.